These 22 T cell receptor beta chains came from one sample sequenced in a study of blood T cells in healthy people across ages. Primed by a sample-barcoded 5' primer and a J-beta primer mix, a second PCR proceeded for roughly 6 to 12 cycles. TCRdb ran MiXCR on the 5' RACE reads and lists one entry per CDR3 protein. The data hold some 550,000 distinct CDR3 sequences, with roughly 43% observed a single time. Sequences were obtained from blood. All receptors come from an elderly man in good health.

The chain couples TRBV3-1 to TRBJ2-3; D ambiguous. Trimming stripped 2 bases from V and 1 base from J, with 10 bases between. From germline, CDR1 is LGHDT and CDR2 YNNKEL (reference sequence). This CDR3 has 15 residues. In nucleotides, the CDR3 is TGTGCCAGCAGCCAACCTAGTTGGGGCACAGATACGCAGTATTTT. It translates to CASSQPSWGTDTQYF.

J is TRBJ1-3 and V is TRBV6-6, with 8 bases matching TRBD1. Trimming at V came to 6 bases and at J to 4 bases, leaving 11 bases not matched to a gene. Germline V gives CDR1 MNHNY, CDR2 SVGAGI (reference sequence). The CDR3 extends over 16 amino acids. In DNA form, the CDR3 reads TGTGCCAGCAGCCCTGGACAGGGAGGATTAGGAAACACCATATATTTT. Its translation: CASSPGQGGLGNTIYF.

This clonotype was observed a few times. The chain uses TRBV10-3 and TRBJ2-5; D remains unclear. This CDR3 region has 14 residues. Germline V gene lookup returns CDR1 ENHRY and CDR2 SYGVKD. Trimming removed 6 bases from V and 2 bases from J, with 13 bases in between. The CDR3 loop is CAISAVAEQETQYF. The CDR3 nucleotides read TGTGCCATCAGCGCCGTGGCAGAGCAAGAGACCCAGTACTTC.

This clonotype was observed a few times. The J gene is TRBJ2-1, the V gene TRBV29-1, with D tentatively TRBD1 (6 bases). In germline, CDR1 is SQVTM, CDR2 ANQGSEA. This CDR3 comprises 11 residues. V lost 7 bases and J lost 7, with 11 bases in between. For the CDR3, the DNA is TGCAGCGGCAGGGGTCGGAATGAGCAGTTCTTC. It is translated as CSGRGRNEQFF.

This chain joins TRBV4-1 and TRBJ1-6, with D hard to call. Germline lookup yields CDR1 MGHRA and CDR2 YSYEKL. The CDR3 loop spans 17 amino acids. V lost 0 bases and J lost 0, with 9 bases in between. The CDR3 bases are TGCGCCAGCAGCCAAGAAGTGCAGAGCTCCTATAATTCACCCCTCCACTTT. Protein: CASSQEVQSSYNSPLHF.

The gene calls are TRBV21-1 and TRBJ2-4; the tabulated D call, TRBD1, remains unverified against the DNA. With the DNA end fitting TRBJ2-7 better, the J assignment may be wrong. TRBV21-1 represents a pseudogene. This CDR3 region has 15 residues. This CDR3 reads CASSKAGQGLYEQYF. CDR3 bases: TGTGCCAGCAGCAAAGCGGGGCAGGGGCTATACGAGCAGTACTTC.

This clonotype has just one count. The chain recombines TRBV7-2 with TRBJ2-7, with D possibly called TRBD1 or TRBD2 (6 bases each). The CDR3 is made up of 13 amino acids. Germline-derived CDR1 and CDR2 are SGHTA and FQGNSA. Trimming removed 7 bases from V and 7 bases from J, with 17 bases in between. The CDR3, as DNA: TGTGCCAGCATCCGGGTGGGGGGCTATGAGCAGTACTTC. As protein: CASIRVGGYEQYF.

The genes are TRBV5-1 and TRBJ2-4; TRBD2 might be the D (6 bases). TRBJ2-5 explains the end of the DNA better; the J call may be wrong. This CDR3 region has 15 residues. The germline gives CDR1 SGHRS, CDR2 YFSETQ. CDR3 sequence reads: CASSPQVARDETQYF. CDR3 DNA sequence: TGCGCCAGCAGCCCCCAGGTAGCGCGGGACGAGACCCAGTACTTC.

This clonotype has a count of ten or more. The gene calls are TRBV6-5 and TRBJ2-5, with TRBD1 as a possible D gene (6 bases). With 0 bases removed from V and 6 bases from J, the gap between germline ends came to 11 bases. Germline assignment: CDR1 MNHEY and CDR2 SVGAGI. The CDR3 is 14 residues long. The CDR3 loop reads CASSYSGRGQTQYF. DNA of the CDR3: TGTGCCAGCAGTTACTCAGGCAGGGGACAGACCCAGTACTTC.

This clonotype has a count of ten or more. One junction end disagrees with the germline gene, perhaps due to a read error. The CDR3 sequence: CASSLGSNEQFF. CDR3 DNA sequence: TGTGCCAGCAGCTTAGGGTCGAATGAGCAGTTCTTC. V gene TRBV5-1 combines with J gene TRBJ2-1; D not resolved. The CDR3 contains 12 residues. Looked up from germline, CDR1 is SGHRS and CDR2 is YFSETQ.

In this sample, this clonotype turned up a few times. The chain joins TRBV5-1 to TRBJ1-4, with a possible D match to TRBD1 (5 bases). Germline V gives CDR1 SGHRS, CDR2 YFSETQ. The CDR3 spans 15 residues. Trimming pared 0 bases from V and 6 bases from J, leaving 12 bases between. The DNA of the CDR3 is TGCGCCAGCAGCTTGGGCGGCAGAGGGGATGAAAAACTGTTTTTT. Translation: CASSLGGRGDEKLFF.

V usage is TRBV28 and J usage is TRBJ2-1; a weak D match, TRBD2 (5 bases). Germline V gene lookup returns CDR1 MDHEN and CDR2 SYDVKM. The CDR3 totals 13 residues. Trimming removed 8 bases from V and 6 bases from J, with 14 bases in between. The DNA for the CDR3 is TGTGCCAGCCGGGATTTCGGTAGCAATGAGCAGTTCTTC. Translated, it gives CASRDFGSNEQFF.

This clonotype was seen once. The V gene is TRBV5-1, the J gene TRBJ2-1; 11 bases map to TRBD2. CDR3 length: 16 amino acids. J gave up 6 bases and V 4 bases, and 9 bases lay outside the gene matches. CDR1 and CDR2 (germline): SGHRS, YFSETQ. The CDR3 region is CASSEGWTSGRNEQFF. In nucleotides, the CDR3 is TGCGCCAGCAGCGAAGGGTGGACTAGCGGGCGCAATGAGCAGTTCTTC. Variable domain in full (rest from reference TRBV5-1 and TRBJ2-1): KAGVTQTPRYLIKTRGQQVTLSCSPISGHRSVSWYQQTPGQGLQFLFEYFSETQRNKGNFPGRFSGRQFSNSRSEMNVSTLELGDSALYLCASSEGWTSGRNEQFFGPGTRLTVL.

The chain recombines TRBV6-1 with TRBJ2-1; D is possibly TRBD1 or TRBD2 (5 bases each). Looked up from germline, CDR1 is MNHNS and CDR2 is SASEGT. This CDR3 comprises 15 residues. Deletions cut 7 bases from V and 6 bases from J, with 19 bases between. The CDR3 nucleotides read TGTGCCAGCACGATTACTAGGGGTAAGGTCAATGAGCAGTTCTTC. Protein product: CASTITRGKVNEQFF.

The chain combines TRBV7-9 with TRBJ2-4; maybe TRBD1 (6 bases). Near its end, the DNA agrees better with TRBJ2-7, so the J call may be wrong. This CDR3 is 12 amino acids long. Germline V gene sequence: CDR1 SEHNR, CDR2 FQNEAQ (reference sequence). The CDR3 region has the DNA TGTGCCAGCAGCCTCAGGGGACCCGAGCAGTACTTC. This sequence encodes CASSLRGPEQYF.

CDR3 DNA sequence: TGTGCCAGCAGCTTGATACAGAGAAACACTGAAGCTTTCTTT. Residues: CASSLIQRNTEAFF. The rearrangement uses TRBV7-2 and TRBJ1-1; D is unclear. V lost 3 bases to trimming and J lost 2 bases, with 10 bases between them. The CDR3 is 14 residues long. The germline V gene has CDR1 SGHTA and CDR2 FQGNSA.

The chain carries TRBV7-2 and TRBJ1-2; D gene unclear. The V gene lost 1 base and the J gene lost 4 bases, with 13 bases spanning the gap. This CDR3 is 15 amino acids long. Germline V gene data show CDR1 as SGHTA and CDR2 as FQGNSA. CDR3: CASSLDGQASYGYTF. CDR3 sequence (DNA): TGTGCCAGCAGCTTAGATGGCCAGGCGTCCTATGGCTACACCTTC.

This clonotype was counted a few times. The V and J genes are TRBV7-9 and TRBJ2-3; 13 nucleotides match TRBD2. Per the germline V gene, CDR1 is SEHNR and CDR2 is FQNEAQ (reference sequence). The V segment lost 5 bases and the J segment 4 bases; nucleotides outside the gene matches: 6. The length of the CDR3 is 16 residues. The CDR3 coding sequence is TGTGCCAGCAGCCCACTAGCGGGAGGGTTTGCAGATACGCAGTATTTT. Protein product: CASSPLAGGFADTQYF. The entire variable domain, with the rest obtained from reference TRBV7-9 and TRBJ2-3, is as follows: DTGVSQNPRHKITKRGQNVTFRCDPISEHNRLYWYRQTLGQGPEFLTYFQNEAQLEKSRLLSDRFSAERPKGSFSTLEIQRTEQGDSAMYLCASSPLAGGFADTQYFGPGTRLTVL.

The table lists this clonotype with a few counts. This chain uses TRBV4-3 with TRBJ2-5; D tentatively reads TRBD1 or TRBD2 (5 bases each). The CDR3 has 14 residues. V shed 1 base and J shed 5 bases, with 11 bases lying between them. Germline CDR1 and CDR2: LGHNA and YSLEER. The CDR3, as DNA: TGCGCCAGCAGCCAAGCAAGGGACGGGGAGACCCAGTACTTC. It codes for CASSQARDGETQYF.

The V call is TRBV7-2, the J call TRBJ2-7; 12 bases match TRBD2. The trim removed 5 bases at V and 3 bases at J, leaving 5 bases unmatched. The CDR3 sequence is 15 residues long. Germline V gene sequence: CDR1 SGHTA, CDR2 FQGNSA. This CDR3 reads CASSPGLAGIYEQYF. The CDR3 DNA sequence: TGTGCCAGCAGCCCTGGACTAGCGGGAATCTACGAGCAGTACTTC.

In this sample, this clonotype turned up a few times. The chain carries TRBV5-1 and TRBJ2-7; 9 bases are a match to TRBD1. There are 13 residues in the CDR3. V trimming: 5 bases; J trimming: 3 bases; junction bases outside the gene matches: 3. The germline gives CDR1 SGHRS, CDR2 YFSETQ. The chain's CDR3 is CASRRTGVYEQYF. CDR3 bases: TGCGCCAGCAGGCGGACAGGGGTCTACGAGCAGTACTTC.

This clonotype was observed a few times. The V and J genes are TRBV29-1 and TRBJ2-1; TRBD2 aligns across 8 bases. The V segment lost 7 bases and the J segment 6 bases; nucleotides outside the gene matches: 5. CDR3 length equals 12 residues. The germline CDR1 and CDR2 sequences are SQVTM and ANQGSEA. CDR3 residues: CSAGTSPNEQFF. In nucleotides, the CDR3 is TGCAGCGCCGGGACTAGTCCCAATGAGCAGTTCTTC.